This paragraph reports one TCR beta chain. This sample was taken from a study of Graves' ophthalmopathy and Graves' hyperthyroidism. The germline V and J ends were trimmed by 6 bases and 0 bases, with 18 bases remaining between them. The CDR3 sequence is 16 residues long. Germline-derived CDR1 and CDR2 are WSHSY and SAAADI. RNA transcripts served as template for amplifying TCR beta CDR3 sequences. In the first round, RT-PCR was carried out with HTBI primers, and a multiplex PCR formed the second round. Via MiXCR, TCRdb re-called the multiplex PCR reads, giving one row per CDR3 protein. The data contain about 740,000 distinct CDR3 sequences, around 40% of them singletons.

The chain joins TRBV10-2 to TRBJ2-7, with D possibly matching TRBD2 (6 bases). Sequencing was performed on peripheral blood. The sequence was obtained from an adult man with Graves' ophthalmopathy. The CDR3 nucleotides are TGCGCCAGCAGCTTGGCCGGGCGGGAATTCTCCTACGAGCAGTACTTC. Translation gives CASSLAGREFSYEQYF.